This TCR beta chain was profiled in a study of blood T cells in healthy people across ages. Study-level points and caveats: It was held that the diversity estimates obtained from one million T cells were underestimates.

It was with a sample-barcoded 5' primer and a J-beta primer mix that a second PCR of roughly 7 to 12 cycles was run. TCRdb reprocessed the 5' RACE reads via MiXCR and lists one record per CDR3 protein. The top ten hold approximately 7% of the sample, which has about 1.4 million distinct CDR3 sequences, approximately 59% seen once. The V segment lost 4 bases and the J segment 4 bases; nucleotides outside the gene matches: 10. The CDR3 length is 16 residues. CDR1 and CDR2 from the germline V gene are DFQATT and SNEGSKA (reference sequence). As concerns this clonotype: Its antigen remains unknown.

This chain links TRBV20-1 with TRBJ2-1; 10 nucleotides match TRBD2. Sequencing was carried out using blood. This TCR was sampled from a man aged 18 to 30 in good health. CDR3 region: CSAILIGLADYNEQFF. CDR3 DNA: TGCAGTGCTATTCTTATAGGACTAGCGGATTACAATGAGCAGTTCTTC.